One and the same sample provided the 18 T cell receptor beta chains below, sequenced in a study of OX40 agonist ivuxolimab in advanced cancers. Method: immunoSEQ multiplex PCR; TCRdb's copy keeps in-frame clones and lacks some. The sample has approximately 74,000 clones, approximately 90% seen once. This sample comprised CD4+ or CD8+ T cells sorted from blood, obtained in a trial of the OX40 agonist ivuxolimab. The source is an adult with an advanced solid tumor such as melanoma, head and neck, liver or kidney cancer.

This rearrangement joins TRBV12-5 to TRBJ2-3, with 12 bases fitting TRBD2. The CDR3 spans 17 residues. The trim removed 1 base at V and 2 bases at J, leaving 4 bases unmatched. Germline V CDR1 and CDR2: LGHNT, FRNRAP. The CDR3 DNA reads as TGTGCTAGTGGTTTGGAACTAGCGGGGGGCCCCACAGATACGCAGTATTTT. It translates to CASGLELAGGPTDTQYF.

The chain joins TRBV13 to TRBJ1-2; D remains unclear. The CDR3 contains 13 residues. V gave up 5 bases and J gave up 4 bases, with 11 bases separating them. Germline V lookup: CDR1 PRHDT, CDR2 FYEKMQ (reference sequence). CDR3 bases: TGTGCCAGCAGCATTTTTAGTGGCTATGGCTACACCTTC. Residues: CASSIFSGYGYTF.

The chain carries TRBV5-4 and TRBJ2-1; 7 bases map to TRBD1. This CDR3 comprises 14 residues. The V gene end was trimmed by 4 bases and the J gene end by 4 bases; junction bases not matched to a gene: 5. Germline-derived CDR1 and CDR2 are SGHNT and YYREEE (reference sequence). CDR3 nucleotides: TGTGCCAGCAGCACACGGACAGGTTACAATGAGCAGTTCTTC. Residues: CASSTRTGYNEQFF.

The CDR3 nucleotides are TGTGCCAGCAGCCCTGTAGCGATTGAAGCTTTCTTT. Residues: CASSPVAIEAFF. V and J are TRBV7-2 and TRBJ1-1; D not certain. The V and J ends lost 5 bases and 7 bases respectively, with 11 bases between them. Per the germline V gene, CDR1 is SGHTA and CDR2 is FQGNSA. The CDR3 is 12 residues long.

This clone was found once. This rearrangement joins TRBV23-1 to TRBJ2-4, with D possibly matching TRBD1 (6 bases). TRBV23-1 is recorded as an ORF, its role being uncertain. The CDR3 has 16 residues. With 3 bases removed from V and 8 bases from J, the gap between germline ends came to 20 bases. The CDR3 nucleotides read TGCGCCAGCAGTCACCAGGCCGGGACACCGAGGGACATTCAGTACTTC. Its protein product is CASSHQAGTPRDIQYF.

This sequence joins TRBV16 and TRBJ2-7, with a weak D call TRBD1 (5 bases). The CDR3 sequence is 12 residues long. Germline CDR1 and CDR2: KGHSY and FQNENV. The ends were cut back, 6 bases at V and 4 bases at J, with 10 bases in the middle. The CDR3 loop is CASSPQGYEQYF. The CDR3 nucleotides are TGTGCCAGCAGTCCTCAGGGTTACGAGCAGTACTTC.

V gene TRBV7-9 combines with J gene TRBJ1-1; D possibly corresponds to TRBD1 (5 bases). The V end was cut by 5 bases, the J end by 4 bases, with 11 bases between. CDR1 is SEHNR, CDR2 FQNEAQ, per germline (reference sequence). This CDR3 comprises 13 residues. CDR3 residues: CASSPDSPTEAFF. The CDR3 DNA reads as TGTGCCAGCAGCCCTGACAGTCCCACTGAAGCTTTCTTT.

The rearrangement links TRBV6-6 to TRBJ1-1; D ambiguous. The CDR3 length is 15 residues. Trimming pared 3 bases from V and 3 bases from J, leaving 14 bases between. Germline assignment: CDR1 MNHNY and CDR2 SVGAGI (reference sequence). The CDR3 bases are TGTGCCAGCAGTTATTCGCGGCACTGGGACACTGAAGCTTTCTTT. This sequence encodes CASSYSRHWDTEAFF.

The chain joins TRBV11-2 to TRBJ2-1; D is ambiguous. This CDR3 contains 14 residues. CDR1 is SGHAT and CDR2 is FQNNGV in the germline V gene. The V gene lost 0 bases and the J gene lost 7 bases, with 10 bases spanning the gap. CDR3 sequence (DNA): TGTGCCAGCAGCTTAGAAGTGACTTTGAATGAGCAGTTCTTC. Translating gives CASSLEVTLNEQFF.

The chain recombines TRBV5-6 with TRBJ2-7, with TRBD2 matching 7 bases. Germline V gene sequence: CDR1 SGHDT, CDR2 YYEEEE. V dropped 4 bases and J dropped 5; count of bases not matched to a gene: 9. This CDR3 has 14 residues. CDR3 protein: CASSTWWGGDEQYF. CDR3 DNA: TGTGCCAGCAGCACTTGGTGGGGAGGGGACGAGCAGTACTTC. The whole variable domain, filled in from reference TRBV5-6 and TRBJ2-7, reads DAGVTQSPTHLIKTRGQQVTLRCSPKSGHDTVSWYQQALGQGPQFIFQYYEEEERQRGNFPDRFSGHQFPNYSSELNVNALLLGDSALYLCASSTWWGGDEQYFGPGTRLTVT.

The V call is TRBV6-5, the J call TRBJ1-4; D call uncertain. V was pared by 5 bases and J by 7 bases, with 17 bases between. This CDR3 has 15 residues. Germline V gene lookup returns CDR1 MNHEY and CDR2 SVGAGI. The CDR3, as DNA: TGTGCCAGCAGTCCGTTTAGCGGGCAAGTTGAAAAACTGTTTTTT. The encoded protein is CASSPFSGQVEKLFF.

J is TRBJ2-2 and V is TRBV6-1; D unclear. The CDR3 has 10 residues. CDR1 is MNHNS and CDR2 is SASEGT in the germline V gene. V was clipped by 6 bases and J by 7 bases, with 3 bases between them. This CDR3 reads CASRDGELFF. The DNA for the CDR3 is TGTGCCAGCAGGGACGGGGAGCTGTTTTTT.

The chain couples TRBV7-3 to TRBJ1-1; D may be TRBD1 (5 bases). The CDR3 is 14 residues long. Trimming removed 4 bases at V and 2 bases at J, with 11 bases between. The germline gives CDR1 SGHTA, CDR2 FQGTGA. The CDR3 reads CASSSGGGNTEAFF. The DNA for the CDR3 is TGTGCCAGCAGCTCCGGGGGAGGAAACACTGAAGCTTTCTTT.

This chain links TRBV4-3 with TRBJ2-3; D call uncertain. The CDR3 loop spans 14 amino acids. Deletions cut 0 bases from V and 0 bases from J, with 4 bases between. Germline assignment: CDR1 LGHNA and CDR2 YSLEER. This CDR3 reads CASSQDPSTDTQYF. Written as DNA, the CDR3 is TGCGCCAGCAGCCAAGATCCGAGCACAGATACGCAGTATTTT.

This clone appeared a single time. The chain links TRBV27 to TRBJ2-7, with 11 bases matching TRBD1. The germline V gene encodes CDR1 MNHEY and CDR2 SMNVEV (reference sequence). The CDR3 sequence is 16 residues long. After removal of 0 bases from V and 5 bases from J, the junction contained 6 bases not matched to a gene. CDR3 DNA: TGTGCCAGCAGTTTATCCCCTGGGGGACAGGGGGACGAGCAGTACTTC. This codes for CASSLSPGGQGDEQYF.

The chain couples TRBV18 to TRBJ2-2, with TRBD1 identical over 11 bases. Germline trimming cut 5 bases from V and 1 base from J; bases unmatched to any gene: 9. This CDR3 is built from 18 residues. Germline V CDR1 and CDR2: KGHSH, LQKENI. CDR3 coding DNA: TGTGCCAGCTCATCCTGGACAGGGGGCTTCGAGAACACCGGGGAGCTGTTTTTT. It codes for CASSSWTGGFENTGELFF.

In DNA, the CDR3 is TGTGCCAGCAGTCAAAGCGGGAGTGGCGCCGGGGAGCTGTTTTTT. Protein sequence: CASSQSGSGAGELFF. The chain joins TRBV6-5 to TRBJ2-2; the match to TRBD2 covers 8 bases. The V gene's germline CDR1 is MNHEY and CDR2 SVGAGI. V lost 5 bases and J lost 6; bases outside the gene matches: 8. The CDR3 extends over 15 amino acids.

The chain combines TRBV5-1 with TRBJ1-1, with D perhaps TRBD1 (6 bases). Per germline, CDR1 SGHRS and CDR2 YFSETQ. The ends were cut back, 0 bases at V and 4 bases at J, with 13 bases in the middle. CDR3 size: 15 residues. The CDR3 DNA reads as TGCGCCAGCAGCTTGGCCTGGGGGGCCTCCACTGAAGCTTTCTTT. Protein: CASSLAWGASTEAFF.